This passage covers 26 T cell receptor beta chains from one sample sequenced in a study of shared clonotypes between healthy human individuals. TCRdb's table, derived via immunoSEQ multiplex PCR, lists solely in-frame clones and lacks some. The data hold roughly 570,000 clones, with about 98% observed a single time. Terminally differentiated effector memory CD45RA+ cells were left out of the naive CD8 fraction, which was CD45RO-negative and positively selected for CCR7. Sequencing input: naive CD8+ T cells sorted from blood. Every receptor here comes from a man aged 30-40 years in good health.

This chain uses TRBV4-1 with TRBJ2-7; perhaps TRBD2 as D (6 bases). CDR3 size: 15 residues. The germline V gene has CDR1 MGHRA and CDR2 YSYEKL. Trimming pared 1 base from V and 0 bases from J, leaving 10 bases between. As DNA, the CDR3 is TGCGCCAGCAGCCAAGTCGGACTACTCTCCTACGAGCAGTACTTC. Translating gives CASSQVGLLSYEQYF.

With respect to this clone: One end of the junction is discordant with germline, which a read error may explain. This chain links TRBV7-7 with TRBJ2-1; 9 bases map to TRBD2. The CDR3 sequence is 15 residues long. Per germline, CDR1 SSHAT and CDR2 FNYEAQ (reference sequence). CDR3 DNA sequence: TGTGCTAGCAGTGGCGGGAGGGCCCACTACAATGAGCAGTTCTTC. It specifies CASSGGRAHYNEQFF.

V gene TRBV2 combines with J gene TRBJ2-7; D perhaps matches TRBD1 (6 bases). CDR3 length equals 15 residues. V lost 7 bases to trimming and J lost 2 bases, with 18 bases between them. Germline values: CDR1 SNHLY, CDR2 FYNNEI. CDR3 DNA sequence: TGTGCCAGCACAACGGACAGCCGATTGACCTACGAGCAGTACTTC. Its translation: CASTTDSRLTYEQYF.

The chain carries TRBV9 and TRBJ2-1; 13 bases match TRBD2. CDR1 is SGDLS, CDR2 YYNGEE, per germline. This CDR3 has 16 amino acids. J was trimmed by 7 bases and V by 4 bases; bases with no gene match: 8. CDR3 sequence reads: CASSSGLAGATNEQFF. The CDR3 nucleotides are TGTGCCAGCAGCTCCGGACTAGCGGGAGCCACAAATGAGCAGTTCTTC.

The rearrangement uses TRBV7-8 and TRBJ2-5; D is uncertain. CDR3 size: 14 residues. The germline V gene has CDR1 SGHVS and CDR2 FQNEAQ. Trimming removed 1 base at V and 6 bases at J, with 12 bases between. CDR3 protein: CASSLGVRTKTQYF. The CDR3 region has the DNA TGTGCCAGCAGCTTAGGTGTTCGTACAAAGACCCAGTACTTC.

The chain has TRBV19 and TRBJ2-7, with 7 bases matching TRBD2. V gave up 2 bases and J gave up 4 bases; unmatched junction bases: 8. The CDR3 is 15 residues long. Germline V gene sequence: CDR1 LNHDA, CDR2 SQIVND (reference sequence). CDR3 in DNA: TGTGCCAGTAGTATATGGGCGGGAGAAGCGTACGAGCAGTACTTC. Protein sequence: CASSIWAGEAYEQYF.

J is TRBJ2-7 and V is TRBV27; 12 positions agree with TRBD2. This CDR3 contains 16 residues. J gave up 5 bases and V 3 bases, and 8 bases lay outside the gene matches. Germline V gene lookup returns CDR1 MNHEY and CDR2 SMNVEV (reference sequence). As DNA, the CDR3 is TGTGCCAGCAGTTTTTTGGCGACTAGCGGGAGCCACGAGCAGTACTTC. As protein: CASSFLATSGSHEQYF.

The chain uses TRBV11-2 and TRBJ2-7; D perhaps matches TRBD1 (6 bases). Germline V lookup: CDR1 SGHAT, CDR2 FQNNGV. The V gene lost 3 bases and the J gene lost 0 bases, with 12 bases spanning the gap. This CDR3 has 15 residues. The CDR3 sequence: CASSFEDSTSYEQYF. The CDR3 DNA follows: TGTGCCAGCAGCTTTGAGGACAGCACCTCCTACGAGCAGTACTTC.

This clone has just one count. The genes are TRBV9 and TRBJ2-1, with TRBD2 identical over 7 bases. CDR3 length equals 14 residues. Germline CDR1 SGDLS, CDR2 YYNGEE. The V segment lost 5 bases and the J segment 6 bases; nucleotides outside the gene matches: 8. In nucleotides, the CDR3 is TGTGCCAGCAGTTTAGCGGGCTTGGGCAATGAGCAGTTCTTC. Encoded protein: CASSLAGLGNEQFF.

The J gene is TRBJ2-1, the V gene TRBV11-2; possible D gene TRBD1, 5 bases. V lost 5 bases and J lost 0, with 14 bases in between. Germline V gives CDR1 SGHAT, CDR2 FQNNGV. The CDR3 has 16 amino acids. The CDR3 sequence: CASSATGTFSYNEQFF. In nucleotides, the CDR3 is TGTGCCAGCAGCGCCACAGGAACCTTCTCCTACAATGAGCAGTTCTTC.

The chain is built from TRBV7-9 and TRBJ2-3; 11 bases align to TRBD2. V shed 5 bases, J shed 5 bases, and the junction held 12 bases outside the gene matches. The CDR3 sequence is 17 residues long. CDR1 is SEHNR, CDR2 FQNEAQ, per germline (reference sequence). CDR3 loop: CASSEPTSGSWKDTQYF. The CDR3 bases are TGTGCCAGCAGCGAGCCCACTAGCGGGAGTTGGAAAGATACGCAGTATTTT. The full variable domain, in which reference TRBV7-9 and TRBJ2-3 provide the parts outside the CDR3, is DTGVSQNPRHKITKRGQNVTFRCDPISEHNRLYWYRQTLGQGPEFLTYFQNEAQLEKSRLLSDRFSAERPKGSFSTLEIQRTEQGDSAMYLCASSEPTSGSWKDTQYFGPGTRLTVL.

V is TRBV19 and J is TRBJ2-7; possibly TRBD1 for D (5 bases). This CDR3 contains 14 residues. CDR1 and CDR2 (germline): LNHDA, SQIVND (reference sequence). V lost 5 bases to trimming and J lost 0 bases, with 11 bases between them. The chain's CDR3 is CASSPSDSSYEQYF. CDR3 bases: TGTGCCAGTAGTCCGTCTGACAGCTCCTACGAGCAGTACTTC.

This clone has a single count. The chain employs TRBV13 and TRBJ2-1; D may be TRBD1 (6 bases). Trimming took off 0 bases at V and 0 bases at J, with 9 bases between the two ends. This CDR3 is built from 16 residues. Looked up from germline, CDR1 is PRHDT and CDR2 is FYEKMQ (reference sequence). CDR3 residues: CASSLGRDTSYNEQFF. In nucleotides, the CDR3 is TGTGCCAGCAGCTTAGGCCGGGACACCTCCTACAATGAGCAGTTCTTC.

Points on this clone: At one end, the junction sequence differs from germline, possibly due to a read error. The CDR3 DNA reads TGCGCCAGCAGGTTGGCGGACTACACAGATACGCAGTATTTT. It translates to CASRLADYTDTQYF. The chain uses TRBV5-1 and TRBJ2-3; a weak D match, TRBD2 (6 bases). The germline CDR1 and CDR2 sequences are SGHRS and YFSETQ. The CDR3 spans 14 residues.

This chain connects TRBV6-1 to TRBJ2-3; D remains ambiguous. The CDR3 spans 13 residues. The germline gives CDR1 MNHNS, CDR2 SASEGT. Between the trimmed V and J ends, which lost 3 bases and 2 bases, there was a span of 6 bases. The CDR3 DNA is TGTGCCAGCAGTGATAGGTCCACAGATACGCAGTATTTT. This sequence encodes CASSDRSTDTQYF.

Remarks on this clone: Within the sample, other DNA sequences also encode this same CDR3. The rearrangement uses TRBV19 and TRBJ1-1, with D uncertain. V lost 3 bases, J lost 1 base, and 3 bases lay in between. Germline V gene data show CDR1 as LNHDA and CDR2 as SQIVND (reference sequence). CDR3 length: 12 amino acids. This CDR3 is CASSIGNTEAFF. The CDR3 nucleotides are TGTGCCAGTAGTATCGGGAACACTGAAGCTTTCTTT.

This chain uses TRBV5-6 with TRBJ2-7, with D maybe TRBD2 (7 bases). CDR1 and CDR2 from the germline V gene are SGHDT and YYEEEE. V was pared by 4 bases and J by 0 bases, with 20 bases between. This CDR3 is 17 amino acids long. CDR3: CASSAGAMLPGSYEQYF. The CDR3 region has the DNA TGTGCCAGCAGCGCGGGGGCGATGCTCCCCGGCTCCTACGAGCAGTACTTC.

The J gene is TRBJ1-1, the V gene TRBV5-4; D gene uncertain. This CDR3 is built from 13 residues. The germline V gene encodes CDR1 SGHNT and CDR2 YYREEE (reference sequence). Trimming took off 2 bases at V and 1 base at J, with 6 bases between the two ends. In nucleotides, the CDR3 is TGTGCCAGCAGCTTCAGGTCGAACACTGAAGCTTTCTTT. This codes for CASSFRSNTEAFF.

This chain joins TRBV2 and TRBJ2-7; TRBD2 agrees at 11 bases. Germline values: CDR1 SNHLY, CDR2 FYNNEI. V dropped 7 bases and J dropped 7; count of bases not matched to a gene: 9. The CDR3 loop spans 14 amino acids. Written as DNA, the CDR3 is TGTGCCAGCATCCCAACTAGCGGGAGTAATGAGCAGTACTTC. It specifies CASIPTSGSNEQYF.

V is TRBV10-3 and J is TRBJ2-7; maybe TRBD1 (5 bases). Germline CDR1 is ENHRY and CDR2 is SYGVKD. CDR3 size: 14 residues. The ends were cut back, 4 bases at V and 1 base at J, with 11 bases in the middle. CDR3 in amino acids: CAISGRDGSYEQYF. In DNA form, the CDR3 reads TGTGCCATCAGTGGCAGGGATGGTTCCTACGAGCAGTACTTC.

The rearrangement joins TRBV27 to TRBJ2-2; the match to TRBD2 covers 9 bases. The V segment lost 7 bases and the J segment 2 bases; nucleotides outside the gene matches: 11. In germline, CDR1 is MNHEY, CDR2 SMNVEV (reference sequence). The CDR3 contains 17 residues. Here the CDR3 reads CASTERDSGSNTGELFF. CDR3 in DNA: TGTGCCAGCACGGAGAGGGATAGCGGGAGCAACACCGGGGAGCTGTTTTTT.

The chain combines TRBV4-1 with TRBJ1-2; no definite D call. CDR1 and CDR2 (germline): MGHRA, YSYEKL. The CDR3 is made up of 16 amino acids. Trimming stripped 0 bases from V and 3 bases from J, with 14 bases between. CDR3 protein: CASSQDLTVGYYGYTF. CDR3 nucleotides: TGCGCCAGCAGCCAAGATCTTACGGTAGGGTACTATGGCTACACCTTC.

This chain connects TRBV2 to TRBJ2-7; no definite D call. V lost 5 bases and J 2 bases, leaving 7 bases between the germline ends. This CDR3 has 12 amino acids. From germline, CDR1 is SNHLY and CDR2 FYNNEI. CDR3 amino acids: CASSWETYEQYF. The CDR3 DNA follows: TGTGCCAGCAGTTGGGAAACCTACGAGCAGTACTTC.

This clone was recorded only once. V gene TRBV27 combines with J gene TRBJ2-1, with 8 bases fitting TRBD2. Germline V gene sequence: CDR1 MNHEY, CDR2 SMNVEV (reference sequence). CDR3 length: 15 residues. V lost 6 bases and J lost 0; bases outside the gene matches: 4. The CDR3 DNA is TGTGCCAGCAGCATAGCGGGAAACTCCTACAATGAGCAGTTCTTC. This gives the protein CASSIAGNSYNEQFF.

The CDR3 bases are TGTGCCAGCAGCTACCCCAATCAGGGGGAGAACACCGGGGAGCTGTTTTTT. Residues: CASSYPNQGENTGELFF. The rearrangement links TRBV7-9 to TRBJ2-2; TRBD1 matches at 7 bases. This CDR3 contains 17 residues. CDR1 SEHNR and CDR2 FQNEAQ come from the germline V gene (reference sequence). Trimming removed 4 bases from V and 1 base from J; junction bases left unmatched: 9.

The rearrangement uses TRBV5-1 and TRBJ1-4; D might be TRBD1 (6 bases). Trimming shortened V by 1 base and J by 7 bases, and 14 bases separated the two germline ends. Germline V CDR1 and CDR2: SGHRS, YFSETQ. The CDR3 runs 15 residues. The CDR3 nucleotides are TGCGCCAGCAGCTTGACTGGGGGCGCGGGTGAAAAACTGTTTTTT. This gives the protein CASSLTGGAGEKLFF.